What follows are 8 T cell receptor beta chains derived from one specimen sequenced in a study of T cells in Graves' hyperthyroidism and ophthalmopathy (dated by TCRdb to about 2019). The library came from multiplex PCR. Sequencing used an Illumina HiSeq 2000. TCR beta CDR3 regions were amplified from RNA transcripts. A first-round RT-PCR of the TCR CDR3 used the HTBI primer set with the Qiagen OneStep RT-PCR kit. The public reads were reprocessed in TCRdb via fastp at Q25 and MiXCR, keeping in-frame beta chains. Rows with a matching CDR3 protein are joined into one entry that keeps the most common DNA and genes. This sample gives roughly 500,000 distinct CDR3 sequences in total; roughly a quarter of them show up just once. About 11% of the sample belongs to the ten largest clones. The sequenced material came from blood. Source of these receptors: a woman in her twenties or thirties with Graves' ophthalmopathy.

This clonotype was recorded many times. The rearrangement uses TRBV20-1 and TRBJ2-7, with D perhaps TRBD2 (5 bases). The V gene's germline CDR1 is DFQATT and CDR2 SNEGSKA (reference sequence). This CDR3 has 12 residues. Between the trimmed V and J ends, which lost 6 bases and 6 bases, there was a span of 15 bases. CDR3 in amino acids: CSAAGLISEQYF. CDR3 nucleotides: TGCAGTGCCGCGGGCCTTATCTCCGAGCAGTACTTC.

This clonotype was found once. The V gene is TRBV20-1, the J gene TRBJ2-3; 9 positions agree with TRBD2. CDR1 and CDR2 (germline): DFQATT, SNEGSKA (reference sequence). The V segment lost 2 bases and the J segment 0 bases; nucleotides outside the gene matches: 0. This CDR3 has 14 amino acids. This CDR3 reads CSARLAGSTDTQYF. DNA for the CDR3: TGCAGTGCTAGACTAGCGGGAAGCACAGATACGCAGTATTTT.

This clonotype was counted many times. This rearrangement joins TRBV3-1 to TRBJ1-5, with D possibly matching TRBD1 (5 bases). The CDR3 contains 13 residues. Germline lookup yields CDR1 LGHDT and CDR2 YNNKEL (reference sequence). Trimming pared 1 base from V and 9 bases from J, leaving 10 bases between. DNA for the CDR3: TGTGCCAGCAGCCAAGGGGGGGGAGGGCCCCAGCATTTT. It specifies CASSQGGGGPQHF.

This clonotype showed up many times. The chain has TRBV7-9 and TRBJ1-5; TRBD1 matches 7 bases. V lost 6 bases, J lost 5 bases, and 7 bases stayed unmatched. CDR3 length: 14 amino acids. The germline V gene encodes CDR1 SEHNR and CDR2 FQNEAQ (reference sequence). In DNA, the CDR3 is TGTGCCAGCAGTTACGGGACAGAATATCAGCCCCAGCATTTT. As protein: CASSYGTEYQPQHF.

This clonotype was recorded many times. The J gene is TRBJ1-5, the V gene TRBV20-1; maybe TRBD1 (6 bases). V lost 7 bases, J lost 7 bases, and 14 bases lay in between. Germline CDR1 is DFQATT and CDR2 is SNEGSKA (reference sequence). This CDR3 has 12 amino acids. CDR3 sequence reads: CSGEGGAQPQHF. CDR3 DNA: TGCAGTGGGGAGGGGGGGGCCCAGCCCCAGCATTTT.

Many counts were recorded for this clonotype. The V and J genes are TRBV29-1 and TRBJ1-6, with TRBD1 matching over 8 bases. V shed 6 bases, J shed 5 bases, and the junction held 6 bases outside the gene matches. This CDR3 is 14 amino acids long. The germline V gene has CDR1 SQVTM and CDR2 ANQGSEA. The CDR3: CSVGSGGDNSPLHF. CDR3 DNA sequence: TGCAGCGTCGGCTCAGGGGGCGATAATTCACCCCTCCACTTT. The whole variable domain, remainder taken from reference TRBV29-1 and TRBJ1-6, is SAVISQKPSRDICQRGTSLTIQCQVDSQVTMMFWYRQQPGQSLTLIATANQGSEATYESGFVIDKFPISRPNLTFSTLTVSNMSPEDSSIYLCSVGSGGDNSPLHFGNGTRLTVT.

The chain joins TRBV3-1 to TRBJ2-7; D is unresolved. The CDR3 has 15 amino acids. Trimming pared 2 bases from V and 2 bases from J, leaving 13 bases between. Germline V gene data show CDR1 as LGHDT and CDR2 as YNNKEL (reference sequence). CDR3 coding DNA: TGTGCCAGCAGCCAAAGGCACCAAATGGCCTACGAGCAGTACTTC. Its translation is CASSQRHQMAYEQYF.

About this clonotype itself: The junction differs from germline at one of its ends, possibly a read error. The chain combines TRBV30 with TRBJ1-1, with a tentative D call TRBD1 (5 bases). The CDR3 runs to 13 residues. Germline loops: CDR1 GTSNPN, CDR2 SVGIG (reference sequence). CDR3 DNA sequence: TGTGCCCGGAGGGAAGGGGCGGTCACTGAAGCTTTCTTT. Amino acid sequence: CARREGAVTEAFF.